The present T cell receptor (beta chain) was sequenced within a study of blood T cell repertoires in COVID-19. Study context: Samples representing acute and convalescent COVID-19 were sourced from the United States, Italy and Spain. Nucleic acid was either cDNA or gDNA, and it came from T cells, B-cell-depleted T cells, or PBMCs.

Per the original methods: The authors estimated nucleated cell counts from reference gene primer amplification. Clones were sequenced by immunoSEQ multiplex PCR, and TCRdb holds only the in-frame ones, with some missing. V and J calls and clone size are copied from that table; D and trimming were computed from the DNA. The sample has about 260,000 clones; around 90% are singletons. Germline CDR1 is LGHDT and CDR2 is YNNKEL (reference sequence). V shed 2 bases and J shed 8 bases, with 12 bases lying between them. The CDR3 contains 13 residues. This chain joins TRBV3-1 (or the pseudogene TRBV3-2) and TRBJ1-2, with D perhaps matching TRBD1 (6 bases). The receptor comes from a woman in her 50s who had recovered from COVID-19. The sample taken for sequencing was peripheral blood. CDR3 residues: CASSQLTGRGYTF. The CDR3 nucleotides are TGTGCCAGCAGCCAACTCACAGGGCGCGGCTACACCTTC.